This T cell receptor (beta chain) was recorded in a study of blood T cell repertoires in COVID-19. About the research overall: Some COVID-19 samples were acute and others convalescent; all came from the United States, Italy and Spain.

This clone is a singleton in its sample. Per the study methods: Counts of nucleated cells, estimated from reference gene primer amplification, were obtained. Only in-frame clones appear in the TCRdb table, and some are missing; sequencing was by immunoSEQ multiplex PCR. That table is the source of V, J and clone size, and D and trimming were worked out from the DNA. Here the sample spans 65,000 to 70,000 clones, 65% to 85% being singletons. This CDR3 contains 13 residues. The J segment lost 4 bases and the V segment lost 2 bases, leaving 2 bases of the junction unmatched. Germline values: CDR1 SGDLS, CDR2 YYNGEE.

V is TRBV9 and J is TRBJ2-5; 7 bases align to TRBD1. The sample was peripheral blood. The TCR sequence derives from a man aged 60 to 75 with acute or convalescent COVID-19. This chain's CDR3 is CASSVRQGETQYF. CDR3 bases: TGTGCCAGCAGCGTCCGACAGGGAGAGACCCAGTACTTC.